These 7 T cell receptor beta chains originate from one sample sequenced in a study of CD8 T cells in Susac syndrome. Reverse transcription of about 0.5 to 1 ug RNA was carried out with random hexamers. TCRdb re-analysed the immunoSEQ multiplex PCR reads in MiXCR, keeping a single row per CDR3 protein. The sample yields about 430,000 distinct CDR3 sequences, approximately 85% seen once. The specimen was CD8+ T cells from PBMCs. These receptors came from a human donor with multiple sclerosis.

The CDR3 nucleotides are TGTGCCAGCAGTTTTAGGGGCCTCTACGAGCAGTACTTC. It specifies CASSFRGLYEQYF. V usage is TRBV12-3 or TRBV12-4 and J usage is TRBJ2-7; a weak D match, TRBD1 (5 bases). Trimming stripped 3 bases from V and 3 bases from J, with 9 bases between. The CDR3 has 13 amino acids.

The chain links TRBV27 to TRBJ2-7; 7 bases line up with TRBD1. The CDR3 loop spans 16 amino acids. V was clipped by 5 bases and J by 4 bases; unmatched bases: 14. The V gene's germline CDR1 is MNHEY and CDR2 SMNVEV (reference sequence). DNA of the CDR3: TGTGCCAGCAGTCCAGGGACAGTTCTAGGGGCTTACGAGCAGTACTTC. This gives the protein CASSPGTVLGAYEQYF.

The chain couples TRBV6-5 to TRBJ1-2, with D possibly TRBD1 on 5 matching bases. The CDR3 contains 12 residues. The germline gives CDR1 MNHEY, CDR2 SVGAGI. V was shortened by 7 bases and J by 7 bases, with 13 bases between the two germline ends. This chain's CDR3 is CASKSTARGYTF. The CDR3 DNA reads as TGTGCCAGCAAGTCGACAGCTCGTGGCTACACCTTC.

This clonotype was found once. This chain uses TRBV2 with TRBJ1-6, with D unresolved. Between the trimmed V and J ends, which lost 10 bases and 7 bases, there was a span of 17 bases. This CDR3 comprises 14 residues. The V gene's germline CDR1 is SNHLY and CDR2 FYNNEI. The CDR3 region has the DNA TGTGCCACCGGGTGGCTCCTCGACAATTCACCCCTCCACTTT. Protein product: CATGWLLDNSPLHF.

V and J are TRBV19 and TRBJ1-1; D is unresolved. In germline, CDR1 is LNHDA, CDR2 SQIVND (reference sequence). V lost 3 bases to trimming and J lost 3 bases, with 5 bases between them. CDR3 length equals 12 residues. CDR3 bases: TGTGCCAGTAGTATGGTCCACACTGAAGCTTTCTTT. Amino acid sequence: CASSMVHTEAFF.

V and J are TRBV2 and TRBJ1-5, with D hard to call. V lost 4 bases to trimming and J lost 5 bases, with 12 bases between them. The CDR3 runs to 14 residues. In germline, CDR1 is SNHLY, CDR2 FYNNEI. The CDR3 protein is CASSVVRNYQPQHF. The CDR3 bases are TGTGCCAGCAGTGTTGTAAGGAACTATCAGCCCCAGCATTTT.

This rearrangement joins TRBV2 to TRBJ2-1; TRBD2 matches 11 bases. Germline-derived CDR1 and CDR2 are SNHLY and FYNNEI. V was pared by 1 base and J by 2 bases, with 1 base of the junction left unmatched. This CDR3 comprises 16 residues. The chain's CDR3 is CASSEGLAGTYNEQFF. CDR3 in DNA: TGTGCCAGCAGTGAAGGACTAGCGGGGACCTACAATGAGCAGTTCTTC.